Reported below is one T cell receptor beta chain. Its antigen remains unknown. The V end was cut by 6 bases, the J end by 4 bases, with 15 bases between. In germline, CDR1 is MNHEY, CDR2 SMNVEV (reference sequence). The CDR3 totals 14 residues. This sample was taken from a study of cytomegalovirus exposure and HLA in healthy donors. Study details: Among the roughly 400 genotyped donors, over 70% were placed in the Caucasian-associated ancestry cluster. Study-level results: When analyzed later, the rates of TCR association showed variation by HLA locus, with DRB1 the most and HLA-C the fewest. A few CMV-associated chains were confirmed in vitro to be specific for CMV antigens. For most TCR beta V segments, an earlier analysis put the productive rate at about 90% or about 30% of the time.

60 Vbeta and 13 Jbeta primers were used in PCR. TCRdb's table, derived via immunoSEQ multiplex PCR, lists solely in-frame clones and lacks some. The data show 100,000 to 120,000 clones, over 75% seen once. The sequenced sample was PBMCs. This receptor was taken from a woman aged 25 to 39 in good health and CMV-seropositive. The V call is TRBV27, the J call TRBJ1-2, with a tentative D call TRBD1 (5 bases). The CDR3 sequence: CASRPRGGTYGYTF. CDR3 DNA: TGTGCCAGCAGACCCCGGGGAGGGACCTATGGCTACACCTTC.